Listed here is a single T cell receptor (beta chain). Unmatched junction bases numbered 6, after V lost 5 bases and J lost 2 bases. This CDR3 contains 15 residues. CDR1 and CDR2 (germline): SGHNT, YENEEA. Profiled with immunoSEQ multiplex PCR; TCRdb holds only in-frame clones, not every one. This sample yields about a million clones, of which roughly 72% are seen a single time; nearly 1.5% belongs to the top ten. The data were obtained in a study of shared clonotypes between healthy human individuals. Both subsets, CD45RA+ naive and CD45RA-negative memory, were split from the CD4+ cells. Sequenced material: memory CD4+ T cells sorted from blood. Subset reported: CD45RA-negative fraction. The rearrangement joins TRBV11-3 to TRBJ2-3; the match to TRBD1 covers 8 bases. This sequence was found in a man younger than 35 in good health. CDR3 bases: TGTGCCAGCAGCCCCGGACAGGGCAACACAGATACGCAGTATTTT. Protein product: CASSPGQGNTDTQYF.